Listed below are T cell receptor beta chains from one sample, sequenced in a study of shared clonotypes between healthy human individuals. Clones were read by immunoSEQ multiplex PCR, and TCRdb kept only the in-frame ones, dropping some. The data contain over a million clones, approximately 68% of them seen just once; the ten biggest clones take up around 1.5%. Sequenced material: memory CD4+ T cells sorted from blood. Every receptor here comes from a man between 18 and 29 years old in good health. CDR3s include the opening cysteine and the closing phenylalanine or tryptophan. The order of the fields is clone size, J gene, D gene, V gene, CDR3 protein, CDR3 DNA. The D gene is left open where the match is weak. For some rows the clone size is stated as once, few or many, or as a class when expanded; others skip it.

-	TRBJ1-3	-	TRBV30	CAWIGGAGFGNTIYF	TGTGCCTGGATAGGGGGGGCAGGTTTCGGAAACACCATATATTTT
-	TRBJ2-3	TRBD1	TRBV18	CASSPLGTGATDTQYF	TGTGCCAGCTCACCACTGGGGACAGGGGCGACAGATACGCAGTATTTT
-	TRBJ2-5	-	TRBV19	CASSTGSQETQYF	TGTGCCAGCTCCACAGGGTCCCAAGAGACCCAGTACTTC
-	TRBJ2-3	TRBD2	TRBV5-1	CASSFLTSGSTDTQYF	TGCGCCAGCAGCTTCCTGACTAGCGGTAGCACAGATACGCAGTATTTT
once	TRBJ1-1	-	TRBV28	CASSFQGIRPEAFF	TGTGCCAGCAGTTTCCAGGGGATACGGCCTGAAGCTTTCTTT
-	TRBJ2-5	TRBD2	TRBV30	CAWSVRGSGRGRETQYF	TGTGCCTGGAGTGTACGGGGTAGCGGGAGGGGACGGGAGACCCAGTACTTC
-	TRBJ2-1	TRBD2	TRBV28	CASSFPQQIAGGKGSYNEQFF	TGTGCCAGCAGTTTTCCCCAACAGATTGCGGGGGGGAAGGGGTCCTACAATGAGCAGTTCTTC
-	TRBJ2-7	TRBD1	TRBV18	CASSPGQDVYEQYF	TGTGCCAGCTCACCAGGACAGGATGTCTACGAGCAGTACTTC
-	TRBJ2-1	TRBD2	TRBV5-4	CASSLVDIAGEQFF	TGTGCCAGCAGCTTGGTGGATATAGCGGGGGAGCAGTTCTTC
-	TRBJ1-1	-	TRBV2	CASNFGNTEAFF	TGTGCCAGCAACTTTGGGAACACTGAAGCTTTCTTT
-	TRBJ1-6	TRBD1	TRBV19	CASTGQGWSPLHF	TGTGCCAGTACGGGACAGGGCTGGTCACCCCTCCACTTT
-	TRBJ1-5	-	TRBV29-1	CSVLSGGNQPQHF	TGCAGCGTTCTTTCCGGGGGCAATCAGCCCCAGCATTTT
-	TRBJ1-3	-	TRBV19	CASSISSSGNTIYF	TGTGCCAGTAGTATCTCCAGCTCTGGAAACACCATATATTTT
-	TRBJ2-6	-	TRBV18	CASSPPTAASGANVLTF	TGTGCCAGCTCACCACCGACAGCAGCCTCTGGGGCCAACGTCCTGACTTTC
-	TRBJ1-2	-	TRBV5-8	CASRPRGSSNYGYTF	TGTGCCAGCAGACCGAGGGGCAGCTCTAACTATGGCTACACCTTC
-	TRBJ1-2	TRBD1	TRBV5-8	CASSLRRGRDGYTF	TGTGCCAGCAGCTTGAGGAGGGGGCGAGATGGCTACACCTTC
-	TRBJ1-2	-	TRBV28	CASSLDGVYGYTF	TGTGCCAGCAGTTTAGACGGAGTCTATGGCTACACCTTC
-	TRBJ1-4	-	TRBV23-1	CASRPGCGRANEKLFF	TGCGCCAGCAGGCCCGGATGTGGGAGGGCTAATGAAAAACTGTTTTTT
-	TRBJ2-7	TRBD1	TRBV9	CASSVATGGAYYEQYF	TGTGCCAGCAGCGTAGCGACAGGGGGGGCCTACTACGAGCAGTACTTC
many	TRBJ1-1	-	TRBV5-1	CASRGESEAFF	TGCGCCAGCAGAGGGGAATCTGAAGCTTTCTTT
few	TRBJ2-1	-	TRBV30	CAWTRRGFSSYNEQFF	TGTGCCTGGACCCGGAGGGGTTTTAGCTCCTACAATGAGCAGTTCTTC
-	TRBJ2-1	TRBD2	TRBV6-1	CASMESGRGEQFF	TGTGCCAGCATGGAGAGCGGGAGGGGGGAGCAGTTCTTC
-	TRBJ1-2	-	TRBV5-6	CASSRPGDNGYTF	TGTGCCAGCAGCCGACCAGGGGATAATGGCTACACCTTC
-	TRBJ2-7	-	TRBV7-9	CASSLDRIGTYEQYF	TGTGCCAGCAGCTTAGACCGAATCGGAACCTACGAGCAGTACTTC
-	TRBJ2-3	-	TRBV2	CASTFRQVSTDTQYF	TGTGCCAGCACCTTCAGACAGGTCAGCACAGATACGCAGTATTTT
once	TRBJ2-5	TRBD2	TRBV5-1	CASSREGSQETQYF	TGCGCCAGCAGCCGGGAGGGGTCCCAAGAGACCCAGTACTTC
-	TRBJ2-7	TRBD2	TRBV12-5	CASGQRNLRLAGEEPSYEQYF	TGTGCTAGTGGCCAGCGCAATCTCCGACTAGCGGGAGAAGAACCCTCCTACGAGCAGTACTTC
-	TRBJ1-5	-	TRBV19	CASRTGTNQPQHF	TGTGCCAGTAGGACAGGTACAAATCAGCCCCAGCATTTT
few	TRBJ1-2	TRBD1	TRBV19	CASSLTGNYGYTF	TGTGCCAGTAGCCTGACAGGGAACTATGGCTACACCTTC
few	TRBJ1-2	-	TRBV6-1	CASSEDPGQIYTF	TGTGCCAGCAGTGAGGACCCAGGACAGATCTACACCTTC
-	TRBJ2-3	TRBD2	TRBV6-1	CASSEAKRGAPRPQYF	TGTGCCAGCAGTGAAGCGAAGCGGGGGGCCCCCCGTCCGCAGTATTTT
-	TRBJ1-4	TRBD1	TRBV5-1	CASSSQGQGNEKLFF	TGCGCCAGCAGCTCCCAGGGACAGGGGAATGAAAAACTGTTTTTT
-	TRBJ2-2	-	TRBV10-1	CASSESVGYGELFF	TGCGCCAGCAGTGAGTCGGTGGGGTACGGGGAGCTGTTTTTT
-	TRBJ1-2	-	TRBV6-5	CASSLYVGNNYGYTF	TGTGCCAGCAGTTTATACGTCGGGAACAACTATGGCTACACCTTC
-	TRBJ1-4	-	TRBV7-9	CASSPHGATNEKLFF	TGTGCCAGCAGCCCACATGGGGCGACTAATGAAAAACTGTTTTTT
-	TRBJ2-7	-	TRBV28	CASSPARSYYEQHF	TGTGCCAGCAGTCCCGCCCGCAGTTACTACGAGCAGCACTTC
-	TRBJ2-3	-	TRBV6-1	CASSGNSGTDTQYF	TGTGCCAGCAGTGGAAATTCAGGGACAGATACGCAGTATTTT
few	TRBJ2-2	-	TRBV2	CASSGGLYTGELFF	TGTGCCAGCAGTGGCGGACTATACACCGGGGAGCTGTTTTTT
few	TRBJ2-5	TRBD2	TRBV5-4	CATTSGIQETQYF	TGTGCCACGACTAGCGGGATCCAAGAGACCCAGTACTTC
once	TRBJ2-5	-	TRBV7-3	CASSLTGHQQETQYF	TGTGCCAGCAGCTTAACAGGACATCAACAAGAGACCCAGTACTTC
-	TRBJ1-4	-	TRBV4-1	CASSQDKWDPEGNEKLFF	TGCGCCAGCAGCCAAGATAAGTGGGACCCCGAGGGTAATGAAAAACTGTTTTTT
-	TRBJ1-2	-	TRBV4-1	CASSQGSGTNYGYTF	TGCGCCAGCAGCCAAGGTTCGGGGACCAACTATGGCTACACCTTC
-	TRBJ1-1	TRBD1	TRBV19	CASSLQTGVNTEAFF	TGTGCCAGTAGTCTACAAACAGGGGTGAACACTGAAGCTTTCTTT
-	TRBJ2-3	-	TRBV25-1	CASSGDRGTDTQYF	TGTGCCAGCAGTGGCGATAGGGGCACAGATACGCAGTATTTT
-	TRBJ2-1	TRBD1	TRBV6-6	CASSRRDRDNEQFF	TGTGCCAGCAGTCGCCGGGACAGGGACAATGAGCAGTTCTTC
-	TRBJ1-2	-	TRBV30	CAWNYEVVTKTRVKHLGGYTF	TGTGCCTGGAATTATGAAGTGGTTACCAAAACCCGTGTAAAGCATCTCGGCGGCTACACCTTC
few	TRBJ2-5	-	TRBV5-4	CASSRGNKETQYF	TGTGCCAGCAGTAGAGGGAATAAAGAGACCCAGTACTTC
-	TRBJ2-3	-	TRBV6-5	CASSYWRSALDTQYF	TGTGCCAGCAGTTACTGGCGTTCAGCCTTAGATACGCAGTATTTT
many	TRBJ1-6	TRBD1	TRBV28	CASTGQAYNSPLHF	TGTGCCAGCACAGGACAGGCCTATAATTCACCCCTCCACTTT
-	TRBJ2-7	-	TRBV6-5	CASSSPARVYEQYF	TGTGCCAGCAGCTCTCCGGCTCGAGTCTACGAGCAGTACTTC
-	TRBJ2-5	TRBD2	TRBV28	CASSLGGGETQYF	TGTGCCAGCAGTTTGGGGGGGGGAGAGACCCAGTACTTC
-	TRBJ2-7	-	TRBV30	CAWNKKNSYEQYF	TGTGCCTGGAATAAGAAGAACTCCTACGAGCAGTACTTC